In this sample, the clone carrying this T cell receptor beta chain turned up a few times. There are 15 residues in the CDR3. Germline V gene sequence: CDR1 SGHRS, CDR2 YFSETQ. With 3 bases removed from V and 6 bases from J, the gap between germline ends came to 19 bases. The data belong to a study of T-cell reconstitution after alpha-beta-depleted transplantation in children. A library of TCRbeta sequences, prepared with unique molecular identifiers, was generated. TCRdb passed the PCR reads through MiXCR, listing each CDR3 protein once. The sample has 800,000 to 1,000,000 distinct CDR3 sequences; roughly 31% are singletons.

This receptor was identified in a boy under three years old who had a stem cell transplant for SCID, so the T cells may come from the graft donor. The J gene is TRBJ2-7, the V gene TRBV5-1; D is possibly TRBD1 (6 bases). The material was PBMCs, mostly from graft donor cells, obtained 360 days after TCRalphabeta/CD19-depleted stem cell transplant. CDR3 sequence reads: CASSSVDRKIREQYF. Here the CDR3 DNA reads TGCGCCAGCAGCTCAGTCGACAGGAAAATCCGCGAGCAGTACTTC.